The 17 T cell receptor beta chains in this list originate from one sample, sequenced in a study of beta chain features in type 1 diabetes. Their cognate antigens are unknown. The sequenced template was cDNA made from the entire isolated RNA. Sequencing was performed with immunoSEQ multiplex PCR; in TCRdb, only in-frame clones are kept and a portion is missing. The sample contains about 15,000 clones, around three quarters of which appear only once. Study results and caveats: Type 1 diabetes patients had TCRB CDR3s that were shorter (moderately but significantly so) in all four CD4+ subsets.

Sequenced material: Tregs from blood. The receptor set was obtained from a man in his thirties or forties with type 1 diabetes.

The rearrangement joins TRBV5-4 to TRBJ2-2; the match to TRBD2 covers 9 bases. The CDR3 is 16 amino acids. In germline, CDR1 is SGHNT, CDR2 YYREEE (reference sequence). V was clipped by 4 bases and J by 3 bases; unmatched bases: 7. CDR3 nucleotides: TGTGCCAGCAGCCGAGGACTAGCGCTATACACCGGGGAGCTGTTTTTT. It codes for CASSRGLALYTGELFF.

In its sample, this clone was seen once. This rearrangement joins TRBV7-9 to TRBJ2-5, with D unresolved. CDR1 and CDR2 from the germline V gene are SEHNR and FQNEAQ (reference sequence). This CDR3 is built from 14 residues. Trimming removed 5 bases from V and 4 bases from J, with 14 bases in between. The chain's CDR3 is CASSPRLAGETQYF. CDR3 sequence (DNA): TGTGCCAGCAGCCCGCGCTTAGCTGGAGAGACCCAGTACTTC.

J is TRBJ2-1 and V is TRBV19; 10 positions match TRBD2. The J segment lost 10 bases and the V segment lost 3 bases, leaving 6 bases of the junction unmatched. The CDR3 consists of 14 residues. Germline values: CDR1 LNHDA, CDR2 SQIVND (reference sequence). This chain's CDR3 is CASSISSGSGEQFF. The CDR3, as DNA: TGTGCCAGTAGTATCTCTAGCGGGAGTGGAGAGCAGTTCTTC.

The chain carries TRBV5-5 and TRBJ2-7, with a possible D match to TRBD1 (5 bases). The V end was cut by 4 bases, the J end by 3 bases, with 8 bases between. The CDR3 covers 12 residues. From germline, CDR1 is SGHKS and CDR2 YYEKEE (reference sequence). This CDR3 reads CASSATVYEQYF. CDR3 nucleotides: TGTGCCAGCAGCGCGACAGTCTACGAGCAGTACTTC.

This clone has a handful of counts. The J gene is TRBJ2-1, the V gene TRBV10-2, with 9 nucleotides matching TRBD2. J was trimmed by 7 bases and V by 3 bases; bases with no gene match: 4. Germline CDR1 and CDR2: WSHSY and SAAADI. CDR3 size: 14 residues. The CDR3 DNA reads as TGCGCCAGCAGTGAAGGGACTAGCCGGAATGAGCAGTTCTTC. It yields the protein CASSEGTSRNEQFF.

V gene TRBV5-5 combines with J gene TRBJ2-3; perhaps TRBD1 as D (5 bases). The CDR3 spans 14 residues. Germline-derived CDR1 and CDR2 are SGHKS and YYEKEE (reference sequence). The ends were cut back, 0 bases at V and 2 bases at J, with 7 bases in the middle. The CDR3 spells CASSLEGNTDTQYF. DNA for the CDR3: TGTGCCAGCAGCTTGGAGGGGAACACAGATACGCAGTATTTT. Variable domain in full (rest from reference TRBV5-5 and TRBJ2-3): DAGVTQSPTHLIKTRGQQVTLRCSPISGHKSVSWYQQVLGQGPQFIFQYYEKEERGRGNFPDRFSARQFPNYSSELNVNALLLGDSALYLCASSLEGNTDTQYFGPGTRLTVL.

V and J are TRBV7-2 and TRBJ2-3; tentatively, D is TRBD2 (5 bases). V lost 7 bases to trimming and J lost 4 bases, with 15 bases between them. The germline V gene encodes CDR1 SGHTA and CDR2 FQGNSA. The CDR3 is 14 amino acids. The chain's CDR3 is CASTVLATADTQYF. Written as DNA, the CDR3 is TGTGCCAGCACGGTTCTAGCCACCGCAGATACGCAGTATTTT.

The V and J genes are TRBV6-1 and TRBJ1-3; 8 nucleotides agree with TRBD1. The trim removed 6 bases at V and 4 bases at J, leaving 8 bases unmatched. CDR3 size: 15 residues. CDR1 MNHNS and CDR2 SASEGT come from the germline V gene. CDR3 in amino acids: CASRAGQGAGNTIYF. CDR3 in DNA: TGTGCCAGCAGGGCCGGACAGGGAGCAGGAAACACCATATATTTT.

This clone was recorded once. DNA for the CDR3: TGTGCCATCGGCGCGGTGAACACTGAAGCTTTCTTT. This gives the protein CAIGAVNTEAFF. The chain couples TRBV10-3 to TRBJ1-1; no clear D gene. Between the trimmed V and J ends, which lost 8 bases and 0 bases, there was a span of 7 bases. Germline loops: CDR1 ENHRY, CDR2 SYGVKD. The CDR3 runs 12 residues.

DNA for the CDR3: TGTGCCATCAGCGGGACTAGCGGTTCAGATACGCAGTATTTT. Protein: CAISGTSGSDTQYF. J is TRBJ2-3 and V is TRBV10-3, with 11 bases that match TRBD2. The junction had 3 bases not matched to a gene; V was cut back by 6 bases and J by 4 bases. In germline, CDR1 is ENHRY, CDR2 SYGVKD. The CDR3 sequence is 14 residues long.

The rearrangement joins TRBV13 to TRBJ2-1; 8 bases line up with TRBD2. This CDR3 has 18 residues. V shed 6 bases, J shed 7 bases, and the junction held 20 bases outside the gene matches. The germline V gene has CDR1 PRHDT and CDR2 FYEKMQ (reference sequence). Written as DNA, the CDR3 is TGTGCCAGCAGATATCTCCTCCCTAGCGGGCCGCTCCGGAATGAGCAGTTCTTC. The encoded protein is CASRYLLPSGPLRNEQFF.

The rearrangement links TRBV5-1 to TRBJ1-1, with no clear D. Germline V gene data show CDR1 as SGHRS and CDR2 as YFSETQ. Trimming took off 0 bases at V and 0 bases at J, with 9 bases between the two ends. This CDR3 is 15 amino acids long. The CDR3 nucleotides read TGCGCCAGCAGCTTGGGCAGTATGATGAACACTGAAGCTTTCTTT. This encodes CASSLGSMMNTEAFF.

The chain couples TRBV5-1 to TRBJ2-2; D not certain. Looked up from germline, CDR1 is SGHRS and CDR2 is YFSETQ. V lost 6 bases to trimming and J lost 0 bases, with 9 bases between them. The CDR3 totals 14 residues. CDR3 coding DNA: TGCGCCAGCATGTGGGCATCGAACACCGGGGAGCTGTTTTTT. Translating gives CASMWASNTGELFF.

The CDR3 region is CASTLGGNLETQYF. The DNA for the CDR3 is TGTGCCAGCACCCTTGGCGGGAACTTGGAGACCCAGTACTTC. The rearrangement joins TRBV7-2 to TRBJ2-5, with D possibly being TRBD2 (6 bases). CDR3 length: 14 residues. Trimming removed 7 bases at V and 5 bases at J, with 17 bases between. The germline V gene has CDR1 SGHTA and CDR2 FQGNSA.

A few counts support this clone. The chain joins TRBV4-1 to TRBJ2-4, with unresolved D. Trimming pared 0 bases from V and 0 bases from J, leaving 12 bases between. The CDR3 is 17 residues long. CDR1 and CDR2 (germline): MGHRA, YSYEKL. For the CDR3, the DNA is TGCGCCAGCAGCCAAGAGGGCCAGTCACTAGCCAAAAACATTCAGTACTTC. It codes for CASSQEGQSLAKNIQYF.

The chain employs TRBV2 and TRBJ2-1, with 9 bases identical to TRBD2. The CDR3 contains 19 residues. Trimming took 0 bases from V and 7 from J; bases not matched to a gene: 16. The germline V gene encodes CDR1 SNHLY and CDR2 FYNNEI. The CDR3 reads CASSEALSHLAGSTNEQFF. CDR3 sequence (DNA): TGTGCCAGCAGTGAAGCCCTCAGCCACCTAGCGGGATCCACAAATGAGCAGTTCTTC. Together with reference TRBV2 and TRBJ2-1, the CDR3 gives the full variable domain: EPEVTQTPSHQVTQMGQEVILRCVPISNHLYFYWYRQILGQKVEFLVSFYNNEISEKSEIFDDQFSVERPDGSNFTLKIRSTKLEDSAMYFCASSEALSHLAGSTNEQFFGPGTRLTVL.

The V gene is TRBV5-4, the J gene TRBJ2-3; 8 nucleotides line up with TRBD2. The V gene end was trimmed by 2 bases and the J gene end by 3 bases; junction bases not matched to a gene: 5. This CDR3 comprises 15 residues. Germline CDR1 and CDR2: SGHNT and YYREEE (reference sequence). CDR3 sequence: CASSFPAGATDTQYF. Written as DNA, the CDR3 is TGTGCCAGCAGCTTCCCAGCGGGGGCTACAGATACGCAGTATTTT.